This entry lists 15 T cell receptor beta chains sequenced from one sample in a study of cytomegalovirus exposure and HLA in healthy donors. PCR was performed using 60 Vbeta and 13 Jbeta primers. The data were produced by immunoSEQ multiplex PCR, yet TCRdb's version contains in-frame clones alone and is incomplete. In the table there are approximately 180,000 clones, about 13% of which are singletons. The sample was PBMCs. All receptors come from a man aged 45-65 years in good health and CMV-seropositive.

The chain couples TRBV19 to TRBJ2-7, with D possibly TRBD2 on 7 matching bases. Trimming took 11 bases from V and 6 from J, leaving 26 bases between them. Germline CDR1 reads LNHDA; CDR2 reads SQIVND (reference sequence). The CDR3 is made up of 15 amino acids. The CDR3 here is CAAAAGHPPGGEQYF. The CDR3 DNA sequence: TGTGCCGCGGCGGCGGGACACCCACCGGGGGGCGAGCAGTACTTC.

This clone was picked up a small number of times. V usage is TRBV9 and J usage is TRBJ1-1; a possible D gene is TRBD1 (5 bases). The length of the CDR3 is 13 residues. Trimming shortened V by 5 bases and J by 3 bases, and 11 bases separated the two germline ends. In germline, CDR1 is SGDLS, CDR2 YYNGEE. CDR3 nucleotide sequence: TGTGCCAGCAGTTGGAGCAGGGACACTGAAGCTTTCTTT. Translated: CASSWSRDTEAFF. The complete variable domain, with remaining parts taken from reference TRBV9 and TRBJ1-1, reads DSGVTQTPKHLITATGQRVTLRCSPRSGDLSVYWYQQSLDQGLQFLIQYYNGEERAKGNILERFSAQQFPDLHSELNLSSLELGDSALYFCASSWSRDTEAFFGQGTRLTVV.

The chain couples TRBV6-1 to TRBJ2-7; maybe TRBD1 (6 bases). The CDR3 sequence is 14 residues long. V gave up 4 bases and J gave up 3 bases, with 13 bases separating them. CDR1 and CDR2 from the germline V gene are MNHNS and SASEGT. CDR3 coding DNA: TGTGCCAGCAGTGTGGCCGCAGGGGACTACGAGCAGTACGTC. As protein: CASSVAAGDYEQYV.

This clone was picked up a small number of times. The chain carries TRBV4-2 and TRBJ2-5; D remains ambiguous. V lost 0 bases, J lost 7 bases, and 12 bases lay in between. Germline CDR1 and CDR2: LGHNA and YNFKEQ. The CDR3 runs to 14 residues. The chain's CDR3 is CASSQDNPRGTQYF. The CDR3, as DNA: TGTGCCAGCAGCCAAGATAACCCCAGAGGGACCCAGTACTTC.

V gene TRBV7-6 combines with J gene TRBJ1-5; possibly TRBD1 for D (5 bases). V lost 5 bases to trimming and J lost 2 bases, with 16 bases between them. Germline-derived CDR1 and CDR2 are SGHVS and FNYEAQ. There are 16 residues in the CDR3. The DNA of the CDR3 is TGTGCCAGCAGCCCGCGCACAGGACGTGGCAATCAGCCCCAGCATTTT. Translating it yields CASSPRTGRGNQPQHF.

The chain links TRBV14 to TRBJ1-4, with D tentatively TRBD1 (6 bases). Germline CDR1 reads SGHDN; CDR2 reads FVKESK. The CDR3 loop spans 15 amino acids. V lost 4 bases to trimming and J lost 2 bases, with 11 bases between them. The CDR3: CASSRRGGTNEKLFF. For the CDR3, the DNA is TGTGCCAGCAGCCGTCGGGGGGGCACTAATGAAAAACTGTTTTTT.

Here the CDR3 DNA reads TGTGCCAGCTCGCTCAACCCGGAGGGATCATACCCTTATGGCTACACCTTC. Translating it yields CASSLNPEGSYPYGYTF. The chain is built from TRBV18 and TRBJ1-2, with unresolved D. Germline CDR1 is KGHSH and CDR2 is LQKENI. The CDR3 length is 17 residues. Trimming shortened V by 6 bases and J by 5 bases, and 25 bases separated the two germline ends.

This clone has a handful of counts. The chain is built from TRBV9 and TRBJ1-1, with a weak D call TRBD1 (5 bases). This CDR3 is 13 amino acids long. Germline V gives CDR1 SGDLS, CDR2 YYNGEE. V shed 2 bases and J shed 5 bases, with 10 bases lying between them. The CDR3 DNA is TGTGCCAGCAGCGTCACAGGTTTAACTGAAGCTTTCTTT. Amino acids: CASSVTGLTEAFF.

The rearrangement uses TRBV29-1 and TRBJ1-2, with D possibly being TRBD1 (6 bases). CDR3 length equals 13 residues. Germline V gene data show CDR1 as SQVTM and CDR2 as ANQGSEA. DNA of the CDR3: TGCAGGGGGGGGCCAGGGAGGACGATTGGCTACACCTTC. It encodes CRGGPGRTIGYTF.

This clone was picked up a small number of times. This chain links TRBV6-5 with TRBJ1-4; D remains unclear. V was pared by 5 bases and J by 15 bases, with 16 bases between. The V gene's germline CDR1 is MNHEY and CDR2 SVGAGI. The CDR3 consists of 12 residues. CDR3 loop: CASSAGRGRMFF. DNA for the CDR3: TGTGCCAGCAGTGCTGGACGGGGAAGGATGTTTTTT.

This clone was seen a few times. The chain carries TRBV11-1 and TRBJ2-5, with 12 positions matching TRBD2. Germline V gives CDR1 SGHAT, CDR2 FQDESV (reference sequence). The CDR3 consists of 17 residues. After removal of 5 bases from V and 3 bases from J, the junction contained 10 bases not matched to a gene. The CDR3 loop reads CASSPRLAGESKETQYF. In nucleotides, the CDR3 is TGTGCCAGCAGCCCCAGACTAGCGGGGGAATCTAAAGAGACCCAGTACTTC.

The chain carries TRBV18 and TRBJ1-3, with a tentative D call TRBD1 (5 bases). The CDR3 consists of 15 residues. From germline, CDR1 is KGHSH and CDR2 LQKENI. V was shortened by 5 bases and J by 8 bases, with 19 bases between the two germline ends. The CDR3 DNA sequence: TGTGCCAGCTCATTCCGGGTCGGACCGGGGGACACCATATATTTT. Its translation: CASSFRVGPGDTIYF.

This sequence joins TRBV19 and TRBJ2-3; no reliable D call. CDR1 and CDR2 from the germline V gene are LNHDA and SQIVND (reference sequence). V lost 7 bases and J 2 bases, leaving 4 bases between the germline ends. This CDR3 is 11 amino acids long. CDR3 nucleotide sequence: TGTGCCAGTACATCCACAGATACGCAGTATTTT. It is translated as CASTSTDTQYF.

This clone turned up a few times. The V gene is TRBV7-9, the J gene TRBJ2-5, with 11 bases lining up with TRBD2. Per the germline V gene, CDR1 is SEHNR and CDR2 is FQNEAQ (reference sequence). This CDR3 spans 14 amino acids. V shed 2 bases and J 5 bases; nucleotides not matched to a gene: 1. The CDR3 spells CASSLSSGGETQYF. CDR3 coding DNA: TGTGCCAGCAGCTTATCTAGCGGGGGGGAGACCCAGTACTTC. Filled out from reference TRBV7-9 and TRBJ2-5, the complete variable domain reads DTGVSQNPRHKITKRGQNVTFRCDPISEHNRLYWYRQTLGQGPEFLTYFQNEAQLEKSRLLSDRFSAERPKGSFSTLEIQRTEQGDSAMYLCASSLSSGGETQYFGPGTRLLVL.

The chain recombines TRBV7-3 with TRBJ2-1, with D possibly matching TRBD2 (5 bases). This CDR3 region has 15 residues. V was clipped by 5 bases and J by 2 bases, with 13 bases between them. Per the germline V gene, CDR1 is SGHTA and CDR2 is FQGTGA. As DNA, the CDR3 is TGTGCCAGCAGCGTAGCATCCGGGGCCTACAATGAGCAGTTCTTC. This codes for CASSVASGAYNEQFF.